The rows below give T cell receptor beta chains drawn from one sample of a study of blood T cell repertoires in COVID-19. TCRdb's table, derived via immunoSEQ multiplex PCR, lists solely in-frame clones and lacks some. The data hold tens of thousands of clones, with about 76% observed a single time. The sequenced material came from peripheral blood. The receptor source for this set is a woman over 75 with acute or convalescent COVID-19. Each CDR3 is given with its conserved first and last residue. The order of the fields is D gene, V gene, J gene, clone size, CDR3 DNA, CDR3 protein. A D gene is named only where the DNA matches it firmly. Clone sizes are given selectively: once, few, many, or a class where the clone is expanded.

d_gene: .; v_gene: TRBV5-4; j_gene: TRBJ1-2; abundance: .; CDR3nt: TGTGCCAGCAGCTTGGGCCAGGGCCTATATGGCTACACCTTC; CDR3aa: CASSLGQGLYGYTF
d_gene: .; v_gene: TRBV5-1; j_gene: TRBJ1-1; abundance: .; CDR3nt: TGCGCCAGCAGCTCGTACAGCTACGGACAGAACACTGAAGCTTTCTTT; CDR3aa: CASSSYSYGQNTEAFF
d_gene: TRBD1; v_gene: TRBV5-1; j_gene: TRBJ2-3; abundance: .; CDR3nt: TGCGCCAGCAGCTTGGCGGGGGGACAGGGGGCCGGTACGCAGTATTTT; CDR3aa: CASSLAGGQGAGTQYF
d_gene: TRBD1; v_gene: TRBV7-2; j_gene: TRBJ2-7; abundance: few; CDR3nt: TGTGCCAGCAGCCAGGACAGGGGAGTTCGCGAGCAGTACTTC; CDR3aa: CASSQDRGVREQYF
d_gene: TRBD1; v_gene: TRBV2; j_gene: TRBJ2-5; abundance: many; CDR3nt: TGTGCCATCTATACAGGGGGAGAGACCCAGTACTTC; CDR3aa: CAIYTGGETQYF
d_gene: TRBD2; v_gene: TRBV4-2; j_gene: TRBJ2-2; abundance: .; CDR3nt: TGTGCCAGCAGCCAAGTTCTAGCGGGAGTGGCCACCGGAGAGCTGTTTTTT; CDR3aa: CASSQVLAGVATGELFF
d_gene: .; v_gene: TRBV28; j_gene: TRBJ2-2; abundance: .; CDR3nt: TGTGCCAGCACTCCGGGGGTCACCGGGGAGCTGTTTTTT; CDR3aa: CASTPGVTGELFF
d_gene: .; v_gene: TRBV6-4; j_gene: TRBJ2-7; abundance: .; CDR3nt: TGTGCCAGCAGTGTCTACGGGTCCTACTTC; CDR3aa: CASSVYGSYF
d_gene: TRBD2; v_gene: TRBV27; j_gene: TRBJ2-7; abundance: many; CDR3nt: TGTGCCAGCAGTCCCTGGGGGACTAGCTCCTACGAGCAGTACTTC; CDR3aa: CASSPWGTSSYEQYF
d_gene: .; v_gene: TRBV12-2; j_gene: TRBJ2-4; abundance: many; CDR3nt: TGTGCAAGTCGCTTCGCCACAGCGGGAGGGCCCCTAGAGGCCAAAAACATTCAGTACTTC; CDR3aa: CASRFATAGGPLEAKNIQYF
d_gene: .; v_gene: TRBV4-1; j_gene: TRBJ1-2; abundance: .; CDR3nt: TGCGCCAGCAGCAAAGAAGGAGGGCAGGGCAGGGGCTACACCTTC; CDR3aa: CASSKEGGQGRGYTF
d_gene: .; v_gene: TRBV28; j_gene: TRBJ1-1; abundance: few; CDR3nt: TGTGCCAGCAGGACCGGGGGTCCAGGGAACACTGAAGCTTTCTTT; CDR3aa: CASRTGGPGNTEAFF
d_gene: TRBD2; v_gene: TRBV28; j_gene: TRBJ2-1; abundance: .; CDR3nt: TGTGCCAGCAGTACCAGCGGGAGGGCCTTCAATGAGCAGTTCTTC; CDR3aa: CASSTSGRAFNEQFF
d_gene: TRBD2; v_gene: TRBV6-2/TRBV6-3; j_gene: TRBJ2-7; abundance: .; CDR3nt: TGTGCCAGCAGTCTTAGCGGGAGAGGCGACGAGCAGTACTTC; CDR3aa: CASSLSGRGDEQYF
d_gene: TRBD1; v_gene: TRBV20-1; j_gene: TRBJ1-1; abundance: medium-sized; CDR3nt: TGCAGTGCTGGGACAGACACTGAAGCTTTCTTT; CDR3aa: CSAGTDTEAFF
d_gene: .; v_gene: TRBV7-9; j_gene: TRBJ1-2; abundance: .; CDR3nt: TGTGCCAGCAGCTTAGTCCAGGCACCCTATGGCTACACCTTC; CDR3aa: CASSLVQAPYGYTF
d_gene: .; v_gene: TRBV14; j_gene: TRBJ2-7; abundance: .; CDR3nt: TGTGCCAGCAGCCTCTTCCCCCGGGAGCAGTACTTC; CDR3aa: CASSLFPREQYF
d_gene: TRBD1; v_gene: TRBV28; j_gene: TRBJ2-1; abundance: .; CDR3nt: TGTGCCAGCAGTCACTCAGGGGGTCTAGACTACAATGAGCAGTTCTTC; CDR3aa: CASSHSGGLDYNEQFF
d_gene: .; v_gene: TRBV5-5; j_gene: TRBJ2-2; abundance: .; CDR3nt: TGTGCCAGCACCCCTGTTTCCCGATCACAGGAGCTGTTTTTT; CDR3aa: CASTPVSRSQELFF
d_gene: TRBD1; v_gene: TRBV27; j_gene: TRBJ2-7; abundance: .; CDR3nt: TGTGCCAGCTGGACAGGGGGGGGCGGATACGAGCAGTACTTC; CDR3aa: CASWTGGGGYEQYF
d_gene: TRBD2; v_gene: TRBV27; j_gene: TRBJ2-7; abundance: .; CDR3nt: TGTGCCAGCAGTTTATGGCCTAGCGGGGTATGGCCCTACGAGCAGTACTTC; CDR3aa: CASSLWPSGVWPYEQYF
d_gene: .; v_gene: TRBV27; j_gene: TRBJ2-5; abundance: .; CDR3nt: TGTGCCAGCAGTTTCACGGGAGAGAAACAAGAGACCCAGTACTTC; CDR3aa: CASSFTGEKQETQYF
d_gene: .; v_gene: TRBV6-2/TRBV6-3; j_gene: TRBJ1-6; abundance: .; CDR3nt: TGTGCCAGCAGTTCCCCGGCAGGGGTGAATTCACCCCTCCACTTT; CDR3aa: CASSSPAGVNSPLHF
d_gene: .; v_gene: TRBV5-8; j_gene: TRBJ1-5; abundance: .; CDR3nt: TGTGCCAGCAGCCCAACGGGGGGCCTTGGGAGCAATCAGCCCCAGCATTTT; CDR3aa: CASSPTGGLGSNQPQHF
d_gene: .; v_gene: TRBV27; j_gene: TRBJ1-5; abundance: .; CDR3nt: TGTGCCAGCAGTTTAGGGGGGGAGCGTCAGCCCCAGCATTTT; CDR3aa: CASSLGGERQPQHF
d_gene: .; v_gene: TRBV5-1; j_gene: TRBJ1-2; abundance: few; CDR3nt: TGCGCCAGCAGCTTGGAGGCGGGACGGTCCTATGGCTACACCTTC; CDR3aa: CASSLEAGRSYGYTF